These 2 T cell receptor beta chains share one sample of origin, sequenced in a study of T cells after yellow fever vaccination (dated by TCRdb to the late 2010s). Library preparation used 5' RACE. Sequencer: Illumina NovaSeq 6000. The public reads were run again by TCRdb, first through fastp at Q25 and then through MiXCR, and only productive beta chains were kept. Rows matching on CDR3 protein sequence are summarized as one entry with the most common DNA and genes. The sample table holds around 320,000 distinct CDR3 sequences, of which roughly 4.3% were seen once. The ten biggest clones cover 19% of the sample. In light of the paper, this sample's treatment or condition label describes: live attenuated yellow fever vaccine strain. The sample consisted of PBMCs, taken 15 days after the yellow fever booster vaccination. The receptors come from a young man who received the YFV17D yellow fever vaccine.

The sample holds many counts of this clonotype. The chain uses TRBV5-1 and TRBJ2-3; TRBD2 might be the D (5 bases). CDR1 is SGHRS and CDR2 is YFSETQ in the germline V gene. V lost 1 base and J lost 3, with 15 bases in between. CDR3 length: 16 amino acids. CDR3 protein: CASSLPLLGGTDTQYF. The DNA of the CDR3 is TGCGCCAGCAGCTTGCCCTTACTAGGAGGTACAGATACGCAGTATTTT.

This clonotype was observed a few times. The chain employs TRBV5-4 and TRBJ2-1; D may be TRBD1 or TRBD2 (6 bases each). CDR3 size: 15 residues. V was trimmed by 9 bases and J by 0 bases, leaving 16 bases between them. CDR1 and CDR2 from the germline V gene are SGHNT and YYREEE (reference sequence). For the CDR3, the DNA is TGTGCCACCAAGTCGGGGGCGGACTCCTACAATGAGCAGTTCTTC. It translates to CATKSGADSYNEQFF.